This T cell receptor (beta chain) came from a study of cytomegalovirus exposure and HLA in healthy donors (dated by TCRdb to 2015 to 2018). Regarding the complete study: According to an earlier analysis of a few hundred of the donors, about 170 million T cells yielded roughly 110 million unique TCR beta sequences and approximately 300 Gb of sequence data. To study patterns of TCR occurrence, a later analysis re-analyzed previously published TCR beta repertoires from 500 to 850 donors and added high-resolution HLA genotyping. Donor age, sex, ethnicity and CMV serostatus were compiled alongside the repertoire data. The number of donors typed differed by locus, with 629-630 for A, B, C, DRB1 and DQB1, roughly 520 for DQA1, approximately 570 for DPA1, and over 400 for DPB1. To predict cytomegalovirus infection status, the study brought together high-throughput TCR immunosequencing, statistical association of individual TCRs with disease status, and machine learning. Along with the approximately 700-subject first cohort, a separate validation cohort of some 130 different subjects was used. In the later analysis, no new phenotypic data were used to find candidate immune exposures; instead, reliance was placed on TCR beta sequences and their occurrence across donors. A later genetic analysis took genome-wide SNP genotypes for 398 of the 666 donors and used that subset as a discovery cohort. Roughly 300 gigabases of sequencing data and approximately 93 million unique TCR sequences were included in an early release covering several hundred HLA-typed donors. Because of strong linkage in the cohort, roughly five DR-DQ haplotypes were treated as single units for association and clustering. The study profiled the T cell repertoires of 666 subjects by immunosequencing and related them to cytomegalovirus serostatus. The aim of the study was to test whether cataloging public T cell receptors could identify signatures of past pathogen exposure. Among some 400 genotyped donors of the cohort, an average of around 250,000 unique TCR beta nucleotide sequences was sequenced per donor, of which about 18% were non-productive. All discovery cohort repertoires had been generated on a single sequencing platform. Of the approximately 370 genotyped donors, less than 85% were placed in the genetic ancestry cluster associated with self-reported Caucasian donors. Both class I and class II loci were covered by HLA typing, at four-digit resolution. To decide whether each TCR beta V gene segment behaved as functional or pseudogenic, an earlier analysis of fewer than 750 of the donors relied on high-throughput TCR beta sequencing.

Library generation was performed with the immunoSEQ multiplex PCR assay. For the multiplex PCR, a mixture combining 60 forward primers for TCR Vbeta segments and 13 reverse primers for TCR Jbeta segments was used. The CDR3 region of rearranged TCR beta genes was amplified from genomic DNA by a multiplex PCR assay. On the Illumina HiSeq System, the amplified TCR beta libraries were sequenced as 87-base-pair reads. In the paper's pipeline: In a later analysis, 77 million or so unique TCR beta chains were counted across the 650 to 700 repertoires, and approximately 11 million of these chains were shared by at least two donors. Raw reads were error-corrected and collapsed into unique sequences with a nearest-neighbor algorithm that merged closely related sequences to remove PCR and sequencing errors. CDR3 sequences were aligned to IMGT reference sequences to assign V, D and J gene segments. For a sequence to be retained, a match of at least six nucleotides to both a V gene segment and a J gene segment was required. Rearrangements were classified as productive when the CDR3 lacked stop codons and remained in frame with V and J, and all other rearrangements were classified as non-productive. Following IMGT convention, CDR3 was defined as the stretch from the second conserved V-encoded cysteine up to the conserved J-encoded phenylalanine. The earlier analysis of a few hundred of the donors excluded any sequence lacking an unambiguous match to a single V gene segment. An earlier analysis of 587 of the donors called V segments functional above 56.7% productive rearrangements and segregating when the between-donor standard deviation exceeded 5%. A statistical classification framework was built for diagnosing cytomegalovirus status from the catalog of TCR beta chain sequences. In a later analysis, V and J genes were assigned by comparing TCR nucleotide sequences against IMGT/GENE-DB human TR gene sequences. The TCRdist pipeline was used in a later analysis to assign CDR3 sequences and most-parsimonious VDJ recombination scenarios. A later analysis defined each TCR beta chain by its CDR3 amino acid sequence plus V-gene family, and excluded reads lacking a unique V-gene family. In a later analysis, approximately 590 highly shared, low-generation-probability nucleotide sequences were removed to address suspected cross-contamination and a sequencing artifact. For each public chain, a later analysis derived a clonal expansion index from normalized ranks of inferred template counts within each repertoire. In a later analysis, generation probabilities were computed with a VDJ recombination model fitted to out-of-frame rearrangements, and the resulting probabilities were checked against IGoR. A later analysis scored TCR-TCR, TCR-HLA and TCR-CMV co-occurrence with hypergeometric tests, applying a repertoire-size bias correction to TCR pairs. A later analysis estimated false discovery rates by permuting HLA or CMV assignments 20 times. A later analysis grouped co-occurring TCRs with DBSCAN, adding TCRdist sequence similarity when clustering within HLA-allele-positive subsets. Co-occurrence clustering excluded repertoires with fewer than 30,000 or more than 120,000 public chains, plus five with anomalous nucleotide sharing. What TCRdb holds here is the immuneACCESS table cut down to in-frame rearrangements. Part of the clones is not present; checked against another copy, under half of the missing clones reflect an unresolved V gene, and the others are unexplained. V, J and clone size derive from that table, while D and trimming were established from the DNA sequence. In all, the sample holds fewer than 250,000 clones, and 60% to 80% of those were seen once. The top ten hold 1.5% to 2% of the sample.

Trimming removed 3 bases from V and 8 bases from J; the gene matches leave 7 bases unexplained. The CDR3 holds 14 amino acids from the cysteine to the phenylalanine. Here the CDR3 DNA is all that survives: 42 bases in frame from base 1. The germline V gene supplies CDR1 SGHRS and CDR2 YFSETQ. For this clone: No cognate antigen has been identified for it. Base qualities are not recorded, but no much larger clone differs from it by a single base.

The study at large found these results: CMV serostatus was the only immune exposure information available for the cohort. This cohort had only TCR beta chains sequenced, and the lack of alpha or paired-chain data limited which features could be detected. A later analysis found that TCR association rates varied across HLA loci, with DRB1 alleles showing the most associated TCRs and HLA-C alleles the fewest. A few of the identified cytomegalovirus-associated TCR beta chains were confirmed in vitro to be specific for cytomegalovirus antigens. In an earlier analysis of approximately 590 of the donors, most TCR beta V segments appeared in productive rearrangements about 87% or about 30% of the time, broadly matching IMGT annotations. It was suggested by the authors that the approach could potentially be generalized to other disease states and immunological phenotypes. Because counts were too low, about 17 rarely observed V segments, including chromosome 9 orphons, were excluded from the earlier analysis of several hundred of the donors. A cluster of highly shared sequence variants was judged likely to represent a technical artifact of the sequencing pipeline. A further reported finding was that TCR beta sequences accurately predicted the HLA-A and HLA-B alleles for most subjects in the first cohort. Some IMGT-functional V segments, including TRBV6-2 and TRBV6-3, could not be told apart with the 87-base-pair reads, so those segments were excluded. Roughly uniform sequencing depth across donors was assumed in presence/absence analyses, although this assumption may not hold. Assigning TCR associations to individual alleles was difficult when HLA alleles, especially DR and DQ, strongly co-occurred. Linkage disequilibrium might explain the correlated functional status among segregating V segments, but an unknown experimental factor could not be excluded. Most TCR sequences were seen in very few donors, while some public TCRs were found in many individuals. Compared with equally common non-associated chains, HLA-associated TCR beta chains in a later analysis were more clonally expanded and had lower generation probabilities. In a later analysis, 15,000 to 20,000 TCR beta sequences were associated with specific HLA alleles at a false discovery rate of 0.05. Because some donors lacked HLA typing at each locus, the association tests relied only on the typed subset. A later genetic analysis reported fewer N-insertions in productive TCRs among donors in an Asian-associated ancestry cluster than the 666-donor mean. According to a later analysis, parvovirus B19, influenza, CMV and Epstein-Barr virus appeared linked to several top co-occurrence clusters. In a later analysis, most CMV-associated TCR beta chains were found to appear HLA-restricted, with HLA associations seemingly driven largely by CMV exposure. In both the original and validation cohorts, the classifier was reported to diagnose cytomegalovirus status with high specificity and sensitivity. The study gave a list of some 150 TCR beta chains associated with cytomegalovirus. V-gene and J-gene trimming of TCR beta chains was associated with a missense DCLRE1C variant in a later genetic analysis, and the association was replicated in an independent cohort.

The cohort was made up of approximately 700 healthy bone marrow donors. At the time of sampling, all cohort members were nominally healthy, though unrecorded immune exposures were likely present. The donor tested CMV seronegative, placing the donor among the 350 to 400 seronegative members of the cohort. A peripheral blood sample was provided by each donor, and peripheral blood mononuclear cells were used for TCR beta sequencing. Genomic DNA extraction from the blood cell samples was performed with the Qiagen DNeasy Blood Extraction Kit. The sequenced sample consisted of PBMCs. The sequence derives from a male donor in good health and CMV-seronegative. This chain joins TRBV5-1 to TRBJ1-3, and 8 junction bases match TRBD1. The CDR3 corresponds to CASSSDRGRDTIYF. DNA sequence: TGCGCCAGCAGCTCTGACAGGGGTAGAGACACCATATATTTT. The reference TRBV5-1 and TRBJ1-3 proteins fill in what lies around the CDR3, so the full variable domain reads KAGVTQTPRYLIKTRGQQVTLSCSPISGHRSVSWYQQTPGQGLQFLFEYFSETQRNKGNFPGRFSGRQFSNSRSEMNVSTLELGDSALYLCASSSDRGRDTIYFGEGSWLTVV.